Detailed here is one T cell receptor (beta chain). This CDR3 region has 16 residues. V shed 1 base, J shed 5 bases, and the junction held 6 bases outside the gene matches. Germline V gives CDR1 SGHTA, CDR2 FQGNSA. Time point indicated: pretreatment peripheral blood. Locally advanced or metastatic urothelial carcinoma affected the patients. Clones were read by immunoSEQ multiplex PCR, and TCRdb kept only the in-frame ones, dropping some. This sample has 85,000 to 95,000 clones, with more than 70% found just once. The sample comes from a study of PD-L1 blockade in urothelial cancer. Background on the study: Analyzed time points were 3 weeks (second dose) and 6 weeks after therapy began. Median T cell yield per blood sample was around 130,000 cells.

This TCR derives from an elderly woman with urothelial cancer. The chain recombines TRBV7-2 with TRBJ2-5, with TRBD2 matching 11 bases. Material: PBMCs, obtained around atezolizumab (anti-PD-L1) treatment. The CDR3 DNA reads as TGTGCCAGCAGCTTAGTAAGCGGGACTAGCGGTGAGACCCAGTACTTC. It specifies CASSLVSGTSGETQYF.